The rows below give T cell receptor beta chains drawn from one sample of a study of CXCR3-negative and CXCR3-positive naive CD8 T cells. TCRdb re-called the 5' RACE reads; one entry per CDR3 protein, DNA not given. This sample's table reports 130,000 or so distinct CDR3 sequences. The source material was naive CXCR3+ CD8+ T cells from blood. The receptors shown here come from a human donor in good health. Some clones in this sample may be carry-over from other donors' samples. Each CDR3 is given with its conserved first and last residue. Each record gives: V gene, J gene, CDR3 protein.

TRBV27	TRBJ1-2	CASSPTSGRIWYGYTF
TRBV20-1	TRBJ2-7	CSASDREKPYEQYF
TRBV12-3/TRBV12-4	TRBJ2-7	CASSLLYSDYEQYF
TRBV7-2	TRBJ1-1	CASSFGTANTEAFF
TRBV10-2	TRBJ2-1	CASRPGGSNEQFF
TRBV25-1	TRBJ1-2	CASAGGRNYGYTF
TRBV2	TRBJ2-1	CASSGQNDYNEQFF
TRBV14	TRBJ2-1	CASSQGGERYNEQFF
TRBV4-1	TRBJ2-5	CASSRLGQAAGETQYF
TRBV19	TRBJ2-1	CASSIVGIGEQFF
TRBV21-1	TRBJ1-1	CASSKIPNTEAFF
TRBV6-2/TRBV6-3	TRBJ1-5	CASSLSRTGVSLHQPQHF
TRBV29-1	TRBJ2-1	CSVDSGSSPEQFF
TRBV27	TRBJ2-1	CASSKLGPTSGANNEQFF
TRBV19	TRBJ1-1	CASSIYAGGGTEAFF
TRBV15	TRBJ1-2	CATRPNPANYGYTF
TRBV12-3/TRBV12-4	TRBJ1-3	CASNQISSSGNTIYF
TRBV7-9	TRBJ1-6	CASSLSVSDNSPLHF
TRBV28	TRBJ1-5	CASTTTGRSQPQHF
TRBV29-1	TRBJ2-1	CSVHGLAGTFSSYNEQFF
TRBV11-2	TRBJ2-5	CASSRIIEETQYF
TRBV21-1	TRBJ1-2	CASSNYERNYGYTF
TRBV19	TRBJ2-2	CASSIGGSGELFF
TRBV23-1	TRBJ2-3	CASSQSTQLKRICTDTQYF
TRBV29-1	TRBJ2-7	CSVTGADAYEQYF
TRBV15	TRBJ2-2	CATSSQSNTGELFF
TRBV7-9	TRBJ2-1	CASSPSVAGGEQFF
TRBV28	TRBJ2-3	CASSLLQSTDTQYF
TRBV28	TRBJ2-7	CASSQPNRDGSSYEQYF
TRBV15	TRBJ2-2	CATSRDRRFTGELFF
TRBV19	TRBJ2-5	CASSMVRGYQETQYF
TRBV19	TRBJ2-2	CASSINVGELFF
TRBV27	TRBJ2-3	CASSFSTIADTQYF
TRBV12-3/TRBV12-4	TRBJ2-1	CASSQTGNEQFF
TRBV29-1	TRBJ2-3	CSATRDSSTDTQYF
TRBV19	TRBJ2-1	CASRYGSTANNEQFF
TRBV30	TRBJ2-1	CAWTAGGDEQFF
TRBV6-6	TRBJ2-5	CASKGSEGFQETQYF
TRBV12-3/TRBV12-4	TRBJ1-2	CASSLQGTYGYTF
TRBV28	TRBJ2-3	CASSPYLAGSTDTQYF
TRBV4-3	TRBJ2-2	CASSPTVKTGELFF
TRBV12-3/TRBV12-4	TRBJ2-2	CASSAGAGELFF
TRBV28	TRBJ1-1	CASSFGELNTEAFF
TRBV5-6	TRBJ2-2	CASSFGTGITGELFF
TRBV7-9	TRBJ2-7	CASSLAETYEQYF
TRBV12-3/TRBV12-4	TRBJ2-3	CASSLHGGLTDTQYF
TRBV15	TRBJ1-1	CATSRDRGADTEAFF
TRBV29-1	TRBJ2-5	CSVAFRNQETQYF
TRBV13	TRBJ2-7	CASSRAGPDYEQYF
TRBV7-9	TRBJ2-1	CASSVPGAVEQFF
TRBV19	TRBJ1-1	CASSMRGTEAFF
TRBV29-1	TRBJ2-7	CSVEAGGRSYEQYF
TRBV4-1	TRBJ2-7	CASSHMGQGADEQYF
TRBV2	TRBJ2-3	CASSVRGDRNTDTQYF
TRBV20-1	TRBJ2-1	CSARSLTGGAYNEQFF
TRBV13	TRBJ1-1	CASSPNPGQGRDTEAFF
TRBV19	TRBJ2-7	CASSISGASSYEQYF